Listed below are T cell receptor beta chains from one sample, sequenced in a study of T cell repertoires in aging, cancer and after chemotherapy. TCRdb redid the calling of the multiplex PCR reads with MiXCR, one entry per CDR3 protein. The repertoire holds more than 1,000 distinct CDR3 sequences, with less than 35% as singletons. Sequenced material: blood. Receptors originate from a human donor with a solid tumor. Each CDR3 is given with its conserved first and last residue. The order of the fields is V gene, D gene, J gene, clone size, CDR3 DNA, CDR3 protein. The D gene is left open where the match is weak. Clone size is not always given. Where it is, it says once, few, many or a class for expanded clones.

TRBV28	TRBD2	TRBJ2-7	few	TGTGCCAGCACCGAAGCGGGAGGGCCGAGGGAGCAGTACTTC	CASTEAGGPREQYF
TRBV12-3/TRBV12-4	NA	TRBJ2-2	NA	TGTGCCAGCAGTCAAGGCTCCGGGGAGCTGTTTTTT	CASSQGSGELFF
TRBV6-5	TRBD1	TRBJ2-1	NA	TGTGCCAGCAGTTACTGGTCGCGGACAGGGGGTATTAATGAGCAGTTCTTC	CASSYWSRTGGINEQFF
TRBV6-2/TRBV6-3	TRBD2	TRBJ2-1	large	TGTGCCAGCAGTTATGGGACTAGCGCGCCTCAAGAGCAGTTCTTC	CASSYGTSAPQEQFF
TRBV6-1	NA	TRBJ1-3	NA	TGTGCCAGCAGTGAACTCAGGCAATCTGGAAACACCATATATTTT	CASSELRQSGNTIYF
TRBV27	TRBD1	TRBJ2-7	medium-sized	TGTGCCAGCAGTTTGGTGGGACAGGCCTACGAGCAGTACTTC	CASSLVGQAYEQYF
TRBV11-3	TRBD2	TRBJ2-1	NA	TGTGCCAGCTCACCCGGGACTAGCGGGTACAATGAGCAGTTCTTC	CASSPGTSGYNEQFF
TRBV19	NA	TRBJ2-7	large	TGTGCCAGTAGTACACCCGGTCTGGTCTACGAGCAGTACTTC	CASSTPGLVYEQYF
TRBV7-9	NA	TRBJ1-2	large	TGTGCCAGCAGCTTCGGAGAGACAGGTGGCTACACCTTC	CASSFGETGGYTF
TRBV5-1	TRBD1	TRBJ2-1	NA	TGCGCCAGCAGCTTGACAGGGGGAACTTACAATGAGCAGTTCTTC	CASSLTGGTYNEQFF
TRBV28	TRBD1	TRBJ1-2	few	TGTGCCAGCGTCCCGGGACAGGGGACGGGAGGCTACACCTTC	CASVPGQGTGGYTF
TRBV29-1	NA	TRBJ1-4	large	TGCAGCGTTGAAGTATCGACAGACCCGAATGAAAAACTGTTTTTT	CSVEVSTDPNEKLFF
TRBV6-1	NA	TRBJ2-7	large	TGTGCCAGCACATACAGGAACGAGCAGTACTTC	CASTYRNEQYF
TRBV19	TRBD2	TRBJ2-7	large	TGTGCCAGTAGTCAAGGACTAGCGGCCGAGCAGTACTTC	CASSQGLAAEQYF
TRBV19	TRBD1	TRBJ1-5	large	TGTGCCAGTAGTATTACAGGGGAGAATCAGCCCCAGCATTTT	CASSITGENQPQHF
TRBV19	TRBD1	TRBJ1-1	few	TGTGCCAGTAGTATCTCCCGGGACAGGAACACTGAAGCTTTCTTT	CASSISRDRNTEAFF
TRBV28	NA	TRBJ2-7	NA	TGTGCCTGCAGTTTCCCCGACGAGCAGTACTTC	CACSFPDEQYF
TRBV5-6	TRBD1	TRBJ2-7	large	TGTGCCAGCAGCTTGAGGACAGGGTGGAGCGAGCAGTACTTC	CASSLRTGWSEQYF
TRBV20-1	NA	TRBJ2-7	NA	TGCAGTGCTAGAATCCGGGGCCAGACCTACGAGCAGTACTTC	CSARIRGQTYEQYF
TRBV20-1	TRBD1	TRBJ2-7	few	TGCAGTGCTAGACGGTTGTCAGGGGGCCTCGCCTACGAGCAGTACTTC	CSARRLSGGLAYEQYF
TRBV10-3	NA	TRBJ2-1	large	TGTGCCATCAGTTCGATTTACAATGAGCAGTTCTTC	CAISSIYNEQFF
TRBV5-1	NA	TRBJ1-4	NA	TGCGCCAGCAGCCTCACCCCAACTAATGAAAAACTGTTTTTT	CASSLTPTNEKLFF
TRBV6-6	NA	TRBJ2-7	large	TGTGCCAGCAGTTATTATTTTCCGGGTTCCCACGAGCAGTACTTC	CASSYYFPGSHEQYF
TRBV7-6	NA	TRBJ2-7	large	TGTGCCAGCAGCTTCGGTCCGGGAGAGGGAGTAGAGCAGTACTTC	CASSFGPGEGVEQYF
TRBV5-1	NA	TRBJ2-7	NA	TGCGCCAGCAGCAGTGGGGGGAGCTACGAGCAGTACTTC	CASSSGGSYEQYF
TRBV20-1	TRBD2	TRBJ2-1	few	TGCAGCTACCGGCCGTCTCAGACAGCGGGAGTACGCTACAATGAGCAGTTCTTC	CSYRPSQTAGVRYNEQFF
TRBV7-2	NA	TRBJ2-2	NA	TGTGCCAGCAGCTTAACCACGAGGACCGCCGTAGACACCGGGGAGCTGTTTTTT	CASSLTTRTAVDTGELFF
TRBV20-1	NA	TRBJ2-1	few	TGCAGTGCTAGGCGGGGCGAAAATACCTACAATGAGCAGTTCTTC	CSARRGENTYNEQFF
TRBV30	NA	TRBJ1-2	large	TGTGCCTGGAGTAAGGCAGGGAACTATGGCTACACCTTC	CAWSKAGNYGYTF
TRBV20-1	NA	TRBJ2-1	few	TGCAGTGCTAGGGATGCAGGGAACCCCTACAATGAGCAGTTCTTC	CSARDAGNPYNEQFF
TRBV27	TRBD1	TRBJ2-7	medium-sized	TGTGCCAGCAGTTTCCGACAGGGTACATCACCCTACGAGCAGTACTTC	CASSFRQGTSPYEQYF
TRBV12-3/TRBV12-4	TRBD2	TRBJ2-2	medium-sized	TGTGCCAGCATTGCGACGGGAGGGCCACTCGGGGAGCTGTTTTTT	CASIATGGPLGELFF
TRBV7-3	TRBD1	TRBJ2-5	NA	TGTGCCAGCAGCTTAAACGGGGACAGCACCCAGTACTTC	CASSLNGDSTQYF
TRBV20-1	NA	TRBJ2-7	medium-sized	TGCAGTGCCGGACTGGACTACGAGCAGTACTTC	CSAGLDYEQYF
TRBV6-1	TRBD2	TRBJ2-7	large	TGTGCCAGCAGTCGAACTAGCGGAAGCTCCTACGAGCAGTACTTC	CASSRTSGSSYEQYF
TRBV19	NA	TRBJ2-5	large	TGTGCCAGTAGTTATTACAGCCGCCAAGAGACCCAGTACTTC	CASSYYSRQETQYF
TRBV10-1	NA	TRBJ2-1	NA	TGCGCCAGCAGTGAGAACCCGACGGATGAGCAGTTCTTC	CASSENPTDEQFF
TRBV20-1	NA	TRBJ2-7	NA	TGCAGTGCTCTTAAGGACTTCTCGGGTGGGGACGAGCAGTACTTC	CSALKDFSGGDEQYF
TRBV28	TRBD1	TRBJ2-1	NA	TGTGCCAGCAGCCGCCGGGACAGGGAGTTTGATGAGCAGTTCTTC	CASSRRDREFDEQFF
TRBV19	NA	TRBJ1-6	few	TGTGCCAGTAGTCTTCGGACTGTCTCCTATAATTCACCCCTCCACTTT	CASSLRTVSYNSPLHF
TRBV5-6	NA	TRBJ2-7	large	TGTGCCAGCAGCGCCCGGGACGCCTACGAGCAGTACTTC	CASSARDAYEQYF
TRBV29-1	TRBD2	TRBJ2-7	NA	TGCAGCGTGCTAGCGGGAGACTTCGAGCAGTACTTC	CSVLAGDFEQYF